Shown below are 31 T cell receptor beta chains from a single sample sequenced in a study of technical replicates of blood from a handful of donors. TCRdb's table, derived via immunoSEQ multiplex PCR, lists solely in-frame clones and lacks some. Here the sample spans tens of thousands of clones, around 90% being singletons. The specimen sequenced was T cells isolated from PBMCs. The receptors here all came from a human donor in good health.

CDR3: CSVGATSYEQYF. The DNA of the CDR3 is TGCAGCGTTGGGGCCACCTCCTACGAGCAGTACTTC. The chain employs TRBV29-1 and TRBJ2-7; D ambiguous. CDR1 SQVTM and CDR2 ANQGSEA come from the germline V gene. V was trimmed by 4 bases and J by 0 bases, leaving 7 bases between them. The CDR3 spans 12 residues.

This clone occurred once. The J gene is TRBJ2-1, the V gene TRBV28, with TRBD1 identical over 8 bases. The V segment lost 3 bases and the J segment 4 bases; nucleotides outside the gene matches: 5. Germline V gives CDR1 MDHEN, CDR2 SYDVKM. CDR3 size: 15 residues. This CDR3 is CASSLTGVLYNEQFF. In nucleotides, the CDR3 is TGTGCCAGCAGTTTGACAGGGGTCCTTTACAATGAGCAGTTCTTC.

V is TRBV5-1 and J is TRBJ1-2; 8 bases fit TRBD1. The CDR3 sequence is 15 residues long. Trimming removed 1 base from V and 6 bases from J; junction bases left unmatched: 8. Germline loops: CDR1 SGHRS, CDR2 YFSETQ. DNA for the CDR3: TGCGCCAGCAGCTTGCTAGGACAGGGCGTCGATGGCTACACCTTC. Translating gives CASSLLGQGVDGYTF.

The J gene is TRBJ2-7, the V gene TRBV11-2; unclear D gene. The CDR3 has 15 residues. CDR1 and CDR2 (germline): SGHAT, FQNNGV. The V end was cut by 1 base, the J end by 0 bases, with 10 bases between. DNA of the CDR3: TGTGCCAGCAGCTTAGGCTCTAGTCCCTCCTACGAGCAGTACTTC. Its translation is CASSLGSSPSYEQYF.

This clone was recorded a few times. The rearrangement uses TRBV7-7 and TRBJ1-1; no clear D gene. The germline gives CDR1 SSHAT, CDR2 FNYEAQ (reference sequence). This CDR3 comprises 13 residues. The V end lost 3 bases, the J end lost 1 base, and 6 bases lay between the germline ends. The CDR3 sequence is CASSLRGNTEAFF. In DNA, the CDR3 is TGTGCCAGCAGCTTGCGGGGGAACACTGAAGCTTTCTTT.

The chain links TRBV14 to TRBJ2-7; 11 positions match TRBD2. Germline V gives CDR1 SGHDN, CDR2 FVKESK. V shed 3 bases and J 0 bases; nucleotides not matched to a gene: 4. The CDR3 contains 16 residues. CDR3 sequence reads: CASSQGLADSSYEQYF. For the CDR3, the DNA is TGTGCCAGCAGCCAGGGACTAGCGGATAGCTCCTACGAGCAGTACTTC.

The chain combines TRBV28 with TRBJ2-2; 7 nucleotides line up with TRBD2. V gave up 4 bases and J gave up 6 bases; unmatched junction bases: 5. CDR3 length equals 14 residues. Germline values: CDR1 MDHEN, CDR2 SYDVKM. In DNA, the CDR3 is TGTGCCAGCAGTTCGGGAGGTCCGTCCGGGGAGCTGTTTTTT. It specifies CASSSGGPSGELFF.

The chain links TRBV5-4 to TRBJ1-2; 9 nucleotides align to TRBD1. V lost 3 bases to trimming and J lost 6 bases; unmatched junction nucleotides: 6. The CDR3 runs to 14 residues. Germline CDR1 reads SGHNT; CDR2 reads YYREEE (reference sequence). The CDR3 nucleotides read TGTGCCAGCAGCTACGGGACAGGGAAGGATGGCTACACCTTC. This encodes CASSYGTGKDGYTF.

This chain connects TRBV20-1 to TRBJ1-1, with D unresolved. Germline V gene data show CDR1 as DFQATT and CDR2 as SNEGSKA (reference sequence). V was pared by 3 bases and J by 5 bases, with 7 bases between. The CDR3 contains 11 residues. The CDR3 DNA reads as TGCAGTGCTAGGGGCCAAACTGAAGCTTTCTTT. Translating gives CSARGQTEAFF.

CDR3 amino acids: CASTSLGGGTTEAFF. CDR3 DNA sequence: TGTGCCAGCACCTCCCTGGGAGGGGGGACCACTGAAGCTTTCTTT. V is TRBV6-6 and J is TRBJ1-1; maybe TRBD1 (6 bases). With 7 bases removed from V and 4 bases from J, the gap between germline ends came to 19 bases. The germline V gene encodes CDR1 MNHNY and CDR2 SVGAGI (reference sequence). The CDR3 covers 15 residues.

The CDR3 is CASSLVGPLAGGSDEQFF. In nucleotides, the CDR3 is TGCGCCAGCAGCTTGGTGGGGCCGCTAGCGGGAGGGTCGGATGAGCAGTTCTTC. The rearrangement joins TRBV5-1 to TRBJ2-1; 12 bases are a match to TRBD2. The CDR3 length is 18 residues. The V gene's germline CDR1 is SGHRS and CDR2 YFSETQ. J was trimmed by 8 bases and V by 0 bases; bases with no gene match: 12.

The V call is TRBV28, the J call TRBJ2-7, with 10 nucleotides matching TRBD2. The junction had 13 bases not matched to a gene; V was cut back by 6 bases and J by 5 bases. The germline V gene has CDR1 MDHEN and CDR2 SYDVKM. The CDR3 totals 16 residues. The CDR3 sequence: CASSPGLAGVTHEQYF. Written as DNA, the CDR3 is TGTGCCAGCAGCCCCGGGCTAGCGGGAGTTACCCACGAGCAGTACTTC.

The chain has TRBV9 and TRBJ1-1, with D possibly TRBD1 on 5 matching bases. Between the trimmed V and J ends, which lost 4 bases and 2 bases, there was a span of 27 bases. The CDR3 covers 19 residues. Germline V gene data show CDR1 as SGDLS and CDR2 as YYNGEE. CDR3 in DNA: TGTGCCAGCAGCTTCTTTGGCGGGGGAACCTCAATTAGCAACACTGAAGCTTTCTTT. As protein: CASSFFGGGTSISNTEAFF.

This clone was counted only a few times. The chain is built from TRBV6-4 and TRBJ2-3, with 9 bases identical to TRBD2. Germline-derived CDR1 and CDR2 are MRHNA and SNTAGT. V gave up 0 bases and J gave up 2 bases; unmatched junction bases: 3. The CDR3 consists of 16 residues. The CDR3 DNA reads as TGTGCCAGCAGTGACTCTAGCGGGAGACACACAGATACGCAGTATTTT. As protein: CASSDSSGRHTDTQYF.

This chain joins TRBV4-1 and TRBJ2-3, with 14 bases that match TRBD2. Germline trimming cut 4 bases from V and 3 bases from J; bases unmatched to any gene: 3. This CDR3 is 16 amino acids long. Per the germline V gene, CDR1 is MGHRA and CDR2 is YSYEKL. CDR3 sequence: CASSPRLAGGTDTQYF. CDR3 DNA: TGCGCCAGCAGCCCCAGACTAGCGGGAGGGACAGATACGCAGTATTTT.

The chain couples TRBV11-2 to TRBJ2-7, with 10 bases aligning to TRBD2. After removal of 5 bases from V and 2 bases from J, the junction contained 6 bases not matched to a gene. Germline lookup yields CDR1 SGHAT and CDR2 FQNNGV. The CDR3 length is 15 residues. The DNA for the CDR3 is TGTGCCAGCAGCCTGGGACTAGCGAAAACCTACGAGCAGTACTTC. It encodes CASSLGLAKTYEQYF.

V is TRBV13 and J is TRBJ2-7; 12 bases fit TRBD2. The germline V gene encodes CDR1 PRHDT and CDR2 FYEKMQ (reference sequence). With V trimmed by 5 bases and J by 0 bases, 8 bases remained unmatched. The CDR3 totals 17 residues. The CDR3 region has the DNA TGTGCCAGCAGCGGGTCAATGACTAGCGGGAGCTCCTACGAGCAGTACTTC. Amino acids: CASSGSMTSGSSYEQYF. Combining the CDR3 with reference TRBV13 and TRBJ2-7 gives the whole variable domain AAGVIQSPRHLIKEKRETATLKCYPIPRHDTVYWYQQGPGQDPQFLISFYEKMQSDKGSIPDRFSAQQFSDYHSELNMSSLELGDSALYFCASSGSMTSGSSYEQYFGPGTRLTVT.

A single count supports this clone. The chain couples TRBV2 to TRBJ2-7; unclear D gene. V lost 4 bases to trimming and J lost 7 bases, with 5 bases between them. Germline CDR1 is SNHLY and CDR2 is FYNNEI. The CDR3 length is 10 residues. Here the CDR3 reads CASSGSEQYF. The CDR3, as DNA: TGTGCCAGCAGTGGTTCTGAGCAGTACTTC.

V and J are TRBV19 and TRBJ2-3; 11 nucleotides agree with TRBD2. J gave up 2 bases and V 0 bases, and 7 bases lay outside the gene matches. The CDR3 is 18 amino acids. The germline CDR1 and CDR2 sequences are LNHDA and SQIVND (reference sequence). In DNA form, the CDR3 reads TGTGCCAGTAGTATAGAGTCCTTAGCGGGAGGGTTCACAGATACGCAGTATTTT. It specifies CASSIESLAGGFTDTQYF.

This clone was counted a few times. J is TRBJ1-1 and V is TRBV27; D is possibly TRBD1 (6 bases). This CDR3 comprises 16 residues. Germline CDR1 is MNHEY and CDR2 is SMNVEV (reference sequence). Trimming took 5 bases from V and 0 from J, leaving 16 bases between them. In DNA form, the CDR3 reads TGTGCCAGCAGTACTCACCCGGGACAAATGAACACTGAAGCTTTCTTT. This gives the protein CASSTHPGQMNTEAFF.

The genes are TRBV6-1 and TRBJ1-1, with TRBD1 matching over 11 bases. The CDR3 spans 15 residues. CDR1 and CDR2 from the germline V gene are MNHNS and SASEGT. V lost 5 bases, J lost 4 bases, and 6 bases stayed unmatched. CDR3 sequence (DNA): TGTGCCAGCAGTCTGCCGGGACAGGGGGGCACTGAAGCTTTCTTT. Encoded protein: CASSLPGQGGTEAFF.

The CDR3 DNA is TGTGCCAGCAGCTTGGGACTAGCGGAAGAGACCCAGTACTTC. Encoded protein: CASSLGLAEETQYF. J is TRBJ2-5 and V is TRBV11-3, with TRBD2 matching over 11 bases. The germline V gene has CDR1 SGHNT and CDR2 YENEEA. Trimming at V came to 3 bases and at J to 3 bases, leaving 0 bases not matched to a gene. The CDR3 consists of 14 residues.

The chain joins TRBV10-3 to TRBJ1-5; TRBD1 aligns across 9 bases. CDR1 is ENHRY and CDR2 is SYGVKD in the germline V gene. Trimming removed 5 bases from V and 0 bases from J; junction bases left unmatched: 5. The CDR3 has 16 residues. In DNA, the CDR3 is TGTGCCATCAGTTCCCGGGACAGGGATAGCAATCAGCCCCAGCATTTT. This gives the protein CAISSRDRDSNQPQHF.

This chain joins TRBV5-4 and TRBJ1-1, with D possibly being TRBD1 (5 bases). Germline V CDR1 and CDR2: SGHNT, YYREEE (reference sequence). V was shortened by 4 bases and J by 1 base, with 23 bases between the two germline ends. This CDR3 is 18 amino acids long. CDR3 nucleotides: TGTGCCAGCAGCACCCAAGGTAGGGGAAGTCGACGGAACACTGAAGCTTTCTTT. Amino acids: CASSTQGRGSRRNTEAFF.

This rearrangement joins TRBV9 to TRBJ2-1; D possibly corresponds to TRBD2 (6 bases). V shed 0 bases and J shed 0 bases, with 10 bases lying between them. Germline V gives CDR1 SGDLS, CDR2 YYNGEE. The CDR3 sequence is 16 residues long. In DNA, the CDR3 is TGTGCCAGCAGCGTAGAGAGCGGGTACTCCTACAATGAGCAGTTCTTC. Its protein product is CASSVESGYSYNEQFF.

The J gene is TRBJ1-5, the V gene TRBV28; TRBD1 might be the D (6 bases). The CDR3 spans 16 residues. Deletions cut 4 bases from V and 3 bases from J, with 16 bases between. Germline CDR1 reads MDHEN; CDR2 reads SYDVKM. This chain's CDR3 is CASSSPPGGYNQPQHF. The DNA for the CDR3 is TGTGCCAGCAGTTCCCCTCCGGGGGGCTACAATCAGCCCCAGCATTTT.

The chain combines TRBV13 with TRBJ2-7, with D uncertain. The V gene lost 1 base and the J gene lost 0 bases, with 7 bases spanning the gap. CDR1 PRHDT and CDR2 FYEKMQ come from the germline V gene (reference sequence). The CDR3 spans 14 residues. The CDR3 nucleotides are TGTGCCAGCAGCTTAGCGGAGAGCTCCTACGAGCAGTACTTC. Protein sequence: CASSLAESSYEQYF.

This clone was seen a few times. The chain is built from TRBV27 and TRBJ1-1; no clear D gene. V lost 8 bases to trimming and J lost 6 bases, with 19 bases between them. CDR1 and CDR2 from the germline V gene are MNHEY and SMNVEV (reference sequence). This CDR3 has 14 residues. For the CDR3, the DNA is TGTGCCAGCCTATCCCCCGTAAGAGGAGCTGAAGCTTTCTTT. The encoded protein is CASLSPVRGAEAFF.

The genes are TRBV7-2 and TRBJ2-3, with 9 bases fitting TRBD2. Germline values: CDR1 SGHTA, CDR2 FQGNSA. With V trimmed by 4 bases and J by 4 bases, 6 bases remained unmatched. This CDR3 comprises 15 residues. CDR3 nucleotide sequence: TGTGCCAGCAGCTGGTTAGCGGGAGTCGCAGATACGCAGTATTTT. Amino acid sequence: CASSWLAGVADTQYF.

This clone has a single count. The V gene is TRBV11-2, the J gene TRBJ1-2; unclear D gene. The CDR3 is 11 amino acids. Per the germline V gene, CDR1 is SGHAT and CDR2 is FQNNGV. Trimming removed 5 bases at V and 8 bases at J, with 9 bases between. In DNA form, the CDR3 reads TGTGCCAGCAGCAAGTATGGCGGCTACACCTTC. It translates to CASSKYGGYTF.

The rearrangement uses TRBV28 and TRBJ2-3; unclear D gene. The CDR3 is 11 residues long. CDR1 is MDHEN and CDR2 is SYDVKM in the germline V gene. Trimming removed 5 bases from V and 5 bases from J, with 5 bases in between. The CDR3 region is CASSPLDTQYF. DNA for the CDR3: TGTGCCAGCAGTCCACTAGATACGCAGTATTTT.